The 9 T cell receptor beta chains listed next were all sequenced from one sample in a study of beta chain features in type 1 diabetes. Expressed TCRB transcripts were sequenced because the isolated RNA had all been reverse transcribed beforehand. This table comes from immunoSEQ multiplex PCR, and its TCRdb copy is limited to in-frame clones, with some not included. The sample has more than 300,000 clones, roughly 9% seen once. The study's findings and limits: People with Type 1 diabetes carried modestly yet significantly shorter TCRB CDR3s in all four CD4+ subsets.

Their target antigens are unknown. The material sequenced was central memory CD4+ T cells from blood. The receptors shown here come from a man younger than 40 with type 1 diabetes.

This clone was counted only a few times. The chain uses TRBV6-5 and TRBJ1-1, with D unclear. The CDR3 runs to 14 residues. Looked up from germline, CDR1 is MNHEY and CDR2 is SVGAGI. Trimming left V 6 bases short and J 0 bases short, with 11 bases between. The CDR3 reads CASSGRGMNTEAFF. In DNA, the CDR3 is TGTGCCAGCAGCGGGCGCGGTATGAACACTGAAGCTTTCTTT.

This clone was observed a handful of times. This chain's CDR3 is CASSPGTGIAGANVLTF. The CDR3 nucleotides read TGTGCCAGCAGCCCTGGGACAGGGATAGCGGGGGCCAACGTCCTGACTTTC. This chain links TRBV5-8 with TRBJ2-6; 9 nucleotides line up with TRBD1. The CDR3 is 17 amino acids. V shed 4 bases, J shed 4 bases, and the junction held 9 bases outside the gene matches. Per germline, CDR1 SGHTS and CDR2 YDEGEE.

This sequence joins TRBV7-9 and TRBJ2-7; 11 bases fit TRBD1. Germline V gene data show CDR1 as SEHNR and CDR2 as FQNEAQ (reference sequence). This CDR3 is 13 amino acids long. J was trimmed by 5 bases and V by 9 bases; bases with no gene match: 6. In DNA, the CDR3 is TGTGCCAGTCCGGGGACAGGGGGAAACGAGCAGTACTTC. Translation gives CASPGTGGNEQYF.

This clone was seen only a few times. The sample holds other DNA sequences that translate to the same CDR3. The gene calls are TRBV6-6 and TRBJ2-2; TRBD1 matches 11 bases. Germline CDR1 and CDR2: MNHNY and SVGAGI (reference sequence). The CDR3 spans 16 residues. V was pared by 8 bases and J by 3 bases, with 8 bases of the junction left unmatched. CDR3 bases: TGTGCCAGCGCTAGACCGGGACAGGGGGACACCGGGGAGCTGTTTTTT. Translated, it gives CASARPGQGDTGELFF.

This sequence joins TRBV2 and TRBJ1-1, with D hard to call. CDR1 is SNHLY, CDR2 FYNNEI, per germline. The CDR3 totals 13 residues. The V and J ends lost 7 bases and 0 bases respectively, with 9 bases between them. CDR3 DNA sequence: TGTGCCAGCAACCGGCTTGTGAACACTGAAGCTTTCTTT. This gives the protein CASNRLVNTEAFF.

The gene calls are TRBV18 and TRBJ1-5; the D gene is possibly TRBD1 (5 bases). The CDR3 is 14 amino acids. V gave up 4 bases and J gave up 3 bases, with 10 bases separating them. The germline V gene encodes CDR1 KGHSH and CDR2 LQKENI. The CDR3 DNA sequence: TGTGCCAGCTCACTAGCGGGGGACAATCAGCCCCAGCATTTT. Encoded protein: CASSLAGDNQPQHF.

With regard to this clone: Other DNA sequences from this sample encode an identical CDR3 as well. V is TRBV18 and J is TRBJ2-1; tentative D call: TRBD1 (6 bases). Germline values: CDR1 KGHSH, CDR2 LQKENI. Trimming took off 1 base at V and 4 bases at J, with 8 bases between the two ends. The CDR3 is 14 residues long. This CDR3 is CASSPRGQYNEQFF. CDR3 coding DNA: TGTGCCAGCTCACCACGCGGACAGTACAATGAGCAGTTCTTC.

This clone was picked up a small number of times. The chain couples TRBV11-2 to TRBJ2-7; possibly TRBD1 for D (5 bases). V was trimmed by 9 bases and J by 0 bases, leaving 18 bases between them. Germline values: CDR1 SGHAT, CDR2 FQNNGV. This CDR3 comprises 15 residues. As DNA, the CDR3 is TGTGCCAGTAGACCTTGGATTGACAGCTCCTACGAGCAGTACTTC. Protein: CASRPWIDSSYEQYF.

This rearrangement joins TRBV5-4 to TRBJ1-2; unclear D gene. The CDR3 is 13 amino acids. Germline V lookup: CDR1 SGHNT, CDR2 YYREEE (reference sequence). V was pared by 2 bases and J by 8 bases, with 13 bases between. The CDR3 spells CASSFTVVGGYTF. CDR3 DNA: TGTGCCAGCAGCTTTACAGTTGTCGGAGGCTACACCTTC.